Listed here is a single T cell receptor beta chain. Antigen unknown. This specimen comes from a study of T-cell memory formation after mild COVID-19. At the level of the study: For the most part, TCR clusters were specific to one donor.

This CDR3 comprises 20 residues. V was shortened by 1 base and J by 3 bases, with 27 bases between the two germline ends. Germline lookup yields CDR1 SEHNR and CDR2 FQNEAQ (reference sequence). Each CDR3 protein gets one entry after TCRdb re-called the 5' RACE reads with MiXCR. Of just over 400,000 distinct CDR3 sequences listed, under 25% are singletons. Study outcomes and limitations: While clones contracting from day 15 to 85 were balanced between CD4 and CD8, later expanders leaned CD4+. Contracting CD4+ clones were located mainly in CM and EM, and CD8+ clones in EMRA.

This chain uses TRBV7-9 with TRBJ1-1; tentatively, D is TRBD1 (6 bases). This receptor was taken from an adult woman who had mild COVID-19 (a few samples of this study predate the infection). Cell type and time point are not known. Sequencing input: PBMCs or a T cell subset sorted from them (not recorded which). CDR3 coding DNA: TGTGCCAGCAGCTTAGAAGCGGGCGTACAGGGTTGGGTTAGCTACACTGAAGCTTTCTTT. As protein: CASSLEAGVQGWVSYTEAFF.